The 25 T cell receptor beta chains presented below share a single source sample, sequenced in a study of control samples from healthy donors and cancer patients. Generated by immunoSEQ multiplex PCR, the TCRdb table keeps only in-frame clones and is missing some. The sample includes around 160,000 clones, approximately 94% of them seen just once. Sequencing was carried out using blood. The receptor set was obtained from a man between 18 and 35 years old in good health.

The CDR3 is CASSFGPEQFF. The CDR3 DNA follows: TGCGCCAGCAGCTTTGGGCCTGAGCAGTTCTTC. The gene calls are TRBV5-1 and TRBJ2-1, with unresolved D. The CDR3 is made up of 11 amino acids. Per germline, CDR1 SGHRS and CDR2 YFSETQ. V was pared by 2 bases and J by 9 bases, with 6 bases between.

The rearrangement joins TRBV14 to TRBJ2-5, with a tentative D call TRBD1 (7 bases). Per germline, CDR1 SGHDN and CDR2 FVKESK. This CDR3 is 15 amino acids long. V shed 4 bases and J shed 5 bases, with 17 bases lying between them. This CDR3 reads CASSPPQGGSETQYF. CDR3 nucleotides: TGTGCCAGCAGCCCCCCGCAGGGGGGATCTGAGACCCAGTACTTC.

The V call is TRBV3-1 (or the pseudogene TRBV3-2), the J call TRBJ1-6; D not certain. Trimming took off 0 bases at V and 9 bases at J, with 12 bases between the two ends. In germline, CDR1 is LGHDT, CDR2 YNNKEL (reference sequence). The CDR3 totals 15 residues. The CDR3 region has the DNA TGTGCCAGCAGCCAAGACGTTGGCAGCTTTTCACCCCTCCACTTT. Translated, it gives CASSQDVGSFSPLHF.

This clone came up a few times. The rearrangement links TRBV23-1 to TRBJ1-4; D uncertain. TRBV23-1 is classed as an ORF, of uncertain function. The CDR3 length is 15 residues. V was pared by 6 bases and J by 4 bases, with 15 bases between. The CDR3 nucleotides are TGCGCCAGCAGACTACTAGGCAGTCTTAATGAAAAACTGTTTTTT. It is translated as CASRLLGSLNEKLFF.

CDR3 DNA sequence: TGTGCCAGCAGCCCTATCTTGGGGAAAGGGCCCCAGCATTTT. Its translation is CASSPILGKGPQHF. The V gene is TRBV7-9, the J gene TRBJ1-5; no firm D call. V was pared by 5 bases and J by 9 bases, with 17 bases between. This CDR3 has 14 residues. Looked up from germline, CDR1 is SEHNR and CDR2 is FQNEAQ (reference sequence).

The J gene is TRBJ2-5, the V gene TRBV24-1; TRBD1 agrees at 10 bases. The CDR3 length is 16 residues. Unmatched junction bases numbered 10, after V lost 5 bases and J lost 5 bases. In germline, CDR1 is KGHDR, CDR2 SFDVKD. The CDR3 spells CATSASGQGSGETQYF. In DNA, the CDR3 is TGTGCCACCAGTGCCTCGGGACAGGGGAGTGGGGAGACCCAGTACTTC.

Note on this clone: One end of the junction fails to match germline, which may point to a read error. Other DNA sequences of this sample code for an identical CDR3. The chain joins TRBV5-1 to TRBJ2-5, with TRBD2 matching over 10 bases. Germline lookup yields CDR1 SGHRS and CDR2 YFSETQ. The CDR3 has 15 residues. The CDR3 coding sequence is TGTGCCAGCAGCTTGGCCAGCGGGGGGGCGGAGACCCAGTACTTC. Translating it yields CASSLASGGAETQYF.

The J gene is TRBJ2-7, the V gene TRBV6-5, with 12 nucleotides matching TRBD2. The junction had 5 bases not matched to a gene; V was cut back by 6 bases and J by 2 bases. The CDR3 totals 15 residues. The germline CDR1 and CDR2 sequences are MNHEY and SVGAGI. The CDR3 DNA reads TGTGCCAGCAGGGCCACTAGCGGGAGGACCTACGAGCAGTACTTC. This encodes CASRATSGRTYEQYF.

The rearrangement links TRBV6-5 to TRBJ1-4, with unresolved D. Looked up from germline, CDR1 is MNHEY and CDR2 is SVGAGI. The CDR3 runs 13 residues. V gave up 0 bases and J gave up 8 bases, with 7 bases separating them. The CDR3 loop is CASSYSYGEKLFF. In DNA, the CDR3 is TGTGCCAGCAGTTACTCGTACGGAGAAAAACTGTTTTTT.

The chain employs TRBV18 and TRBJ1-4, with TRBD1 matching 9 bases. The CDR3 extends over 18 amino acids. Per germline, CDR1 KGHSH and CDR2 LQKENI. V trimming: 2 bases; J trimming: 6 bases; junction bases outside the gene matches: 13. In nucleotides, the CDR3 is TGTGCCAGCTCACCAGAGGGACAGGGCAGGTGGGGCCATGAAAAACTGTTTTTT. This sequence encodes CASSPEGQGRWGHEKLFF.

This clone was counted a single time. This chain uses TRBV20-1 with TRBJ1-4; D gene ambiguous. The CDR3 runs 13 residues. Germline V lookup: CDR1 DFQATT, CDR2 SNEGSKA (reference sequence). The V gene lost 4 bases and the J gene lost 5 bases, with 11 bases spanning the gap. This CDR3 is CSATDRRNEKLFF. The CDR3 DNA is TGCAGTGCTACTGACCGGAGGAATGAAAAACTGTTTTTT.

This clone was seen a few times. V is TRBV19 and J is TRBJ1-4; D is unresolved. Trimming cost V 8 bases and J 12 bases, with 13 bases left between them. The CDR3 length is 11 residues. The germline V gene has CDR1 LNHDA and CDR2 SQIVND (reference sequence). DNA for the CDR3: TGTGCCAGTCGCTCCTTAGGGCAACTGTTTTTT. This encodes CASRSLGQLFF.

The CDR3 sequence is CASSVGSGTVIDNEQFF. The CDR3 nucleotides read TGTGCCAGCAGCGTAGGTAGCGGGACCGTTATCGACAATGAGCAGTTCTTC. The gene calls are TRBV9 and TRBJ2-1, with 8 bases matching TRBD2. V dropped 0 bases and J dropped 5; count of bases not matched to a gene: 10. Germline V gene lookup returns CDR1 SGDLS and CDR2 YYNGEE. The CDR3 covers 17 residues.

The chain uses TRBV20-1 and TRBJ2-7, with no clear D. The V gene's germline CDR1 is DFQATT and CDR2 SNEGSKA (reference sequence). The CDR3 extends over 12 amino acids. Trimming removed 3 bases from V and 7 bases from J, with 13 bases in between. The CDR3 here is CSASHDWKEQYF. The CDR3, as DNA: TGCAGTGCTAGTCACGACTGGAAAGAGCAGTACTTC.

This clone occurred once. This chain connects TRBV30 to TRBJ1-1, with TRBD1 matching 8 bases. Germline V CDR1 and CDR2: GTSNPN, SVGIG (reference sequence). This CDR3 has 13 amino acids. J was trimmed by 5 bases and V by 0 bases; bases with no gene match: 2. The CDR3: CAWSVQGATEAFF. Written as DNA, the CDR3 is TGTGCCTGGAGTGTTCAGGGGGCGACTGAAGCTTTCTTT. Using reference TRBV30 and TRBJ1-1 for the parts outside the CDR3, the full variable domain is SQTIHQWPATLVQPVGSPLSLECTVEGTSNPNLYWYRQAAGRGLQLLFYSVGIGQISSEVPQNLSASRPQDRQFILSSKKLLLSDSGFYLCAWSVQGATEAFFGQGTRLTVV.

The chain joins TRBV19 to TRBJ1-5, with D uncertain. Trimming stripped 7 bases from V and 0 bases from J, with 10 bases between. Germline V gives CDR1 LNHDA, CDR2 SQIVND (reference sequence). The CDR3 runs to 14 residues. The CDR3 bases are TGTGCCAGTACTAGGGCGGATAGCAATCAGCCCCAGCATTTT. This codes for CASTRADSNQPQHF.

CDR3 coding DNA: TGTGCCAGCAGCTACACCGGGACAGGATATGAAAAACTGTTTTTT. Its protein product is CASSYTGTGYEKLFF. V usage is TRBV5-6 and J usage is TRBJ1-4, with 8 nucleotides matching TRBD1. Losses at the gene ends were 3 bases for V and 6 bases for J; bases not matched to a gene: 7. This CDR3 contains 15 residues. From germline, CDR1 is SGHDT and CDR2 YYEEEE.

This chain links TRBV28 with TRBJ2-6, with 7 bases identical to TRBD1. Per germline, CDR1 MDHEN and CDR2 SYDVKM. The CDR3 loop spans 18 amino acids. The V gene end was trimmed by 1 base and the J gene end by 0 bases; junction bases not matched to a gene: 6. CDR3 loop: CASSLSASGGSGANVLTF. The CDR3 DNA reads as TGTGCCAGCAGTTTATCGGCCTCAGGGGGCTCTGGGGCCAACGTCCTGACTTTC. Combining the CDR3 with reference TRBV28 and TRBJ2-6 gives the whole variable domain DVKVTQSSRYLVKRTGEKVFLECVQDMDHENMFWYRQDPGLGLRLIYFSYDVKMKEKGDIPEGYSVSREKKERFSLILESASTNQTSMYLCASSLSASGGSGANVLTFGAGSRLTVL.

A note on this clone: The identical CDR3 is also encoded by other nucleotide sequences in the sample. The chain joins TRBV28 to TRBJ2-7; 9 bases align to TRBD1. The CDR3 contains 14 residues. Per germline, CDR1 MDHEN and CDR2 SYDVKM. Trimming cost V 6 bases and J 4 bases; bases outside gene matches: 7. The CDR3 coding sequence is TGTGCCAGCAGCTCCCGACAGGGGGTATACGAGCAGTACTTC. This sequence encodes CASSSRQGVYEQYF.

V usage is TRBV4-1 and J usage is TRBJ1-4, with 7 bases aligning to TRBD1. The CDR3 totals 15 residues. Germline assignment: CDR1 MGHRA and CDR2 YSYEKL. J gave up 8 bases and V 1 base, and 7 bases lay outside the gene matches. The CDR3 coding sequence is TGCGCCAGCAGCCAAGTTAAGGGGGCTTACGAAAAACTGTTTTTT. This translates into CASSQVKGAYEKLFF.

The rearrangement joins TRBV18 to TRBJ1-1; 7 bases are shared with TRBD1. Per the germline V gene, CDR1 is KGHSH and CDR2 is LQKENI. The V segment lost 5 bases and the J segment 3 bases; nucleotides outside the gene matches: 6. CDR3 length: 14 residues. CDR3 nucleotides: TGTGCCAGCTCAGGAGGGGGCTCCCACACTGAAGCTTTCTTT. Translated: CASSGGGSHTEAFF.

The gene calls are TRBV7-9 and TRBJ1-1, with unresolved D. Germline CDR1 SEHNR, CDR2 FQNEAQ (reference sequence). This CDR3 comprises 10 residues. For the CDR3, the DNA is TGTGCAGTACGGAACACTGAAGCTTTCTTT. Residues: CAVRNTEAFF.

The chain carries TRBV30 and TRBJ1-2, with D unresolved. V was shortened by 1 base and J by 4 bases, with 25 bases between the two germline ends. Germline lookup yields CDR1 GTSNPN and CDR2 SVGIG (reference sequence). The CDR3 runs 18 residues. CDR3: CAWSGRTPYWPESYGYTF. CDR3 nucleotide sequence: TGTGCCTGGAGTGGCCGTACTCCGTATTGGCCCGAATCCTATGGCTACACCTTC.

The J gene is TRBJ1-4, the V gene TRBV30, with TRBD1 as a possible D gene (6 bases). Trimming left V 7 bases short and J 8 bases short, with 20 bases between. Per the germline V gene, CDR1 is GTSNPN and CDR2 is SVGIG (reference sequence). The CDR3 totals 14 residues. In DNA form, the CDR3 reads TGTGCCTCTTCCGAAGGGGGAAACGGGGAAAAACTGTTTTTT. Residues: CASSEGGNGEKLFF.

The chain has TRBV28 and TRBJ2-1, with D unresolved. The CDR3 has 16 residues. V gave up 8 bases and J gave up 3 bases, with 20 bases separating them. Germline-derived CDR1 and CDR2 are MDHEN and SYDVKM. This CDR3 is CASEESGETIYNEQFF. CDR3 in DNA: TGTGCCAGCGAAGAATCTGGCGAGACGATCTACAATGAGCAGTTCTTC. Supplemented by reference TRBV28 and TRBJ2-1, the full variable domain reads DVKVTQSSRYLVKRTGEKVFLECVQDMDHENMFWYRQDPGLGLRLIYFSYDVKMKEKGDIPEGYSVSREKKERFSLILESASTNQTSMYLCASEESGETIYNEQFFGPGTRLTVL.